These 7 T cell receptor beta chains originate from one sample sequenced in a study of breast tumors, draining lymph nodes, adjacent tissues. Breast cancer patients provided tissue from their axillary draining lymph nodes. TCRdb processed the multiplex PCR reads anew with MiXCR; each CDR3 protein has one entry. The sample includes some 130,000 distinct CDR3 sequences, less than 20% of them seen just once. Specimen: axillary lymph node tissue. The receptors stem from a female donor with breast cancer. Some clones in this sample may be carry-over from other donors' samples.

The rearrangement uses TRBV20-1 and TRBJ2-3; 11 positions agree with TRBD1. Germline CDR1 is DFQATT and CDR2 is SNEGSKA (reference sequence). The CDR3 spans 14 residues. With V trimmed by 5 bases and J by 3 bases, 4 bases remained unmatched. For the CDR3, the DNA is TGCAGTGCTTCGGACAGGGGGCGGACAGATACGCAGTATTTT. Encoded protein: CSASDRGRTDTQYF.

A remark on this clonotype: The junction shows a germline mismatch at one end, possibly a read error. This chain joins TRBV20-1 and TRBJ2-5, with D possibly being TRBD2 (6 bases). Germline V gene lookup returns CDR1 DFQATT and CDR2 SNEGSKA (reference sequence). The CDR3 is 14 residues long. The DNA for the CDR3 is TGCGGTGCTAGTCGTAGGCGGGGCCAAGAGACCCAGTACTTC. Its translation is CGASRRRGQETQYF.

CDR3 loop: CASSERQRLNEKLFF. CDR3 bases: TGTGCCAGCAGTGAACGACAGAGGCTAAATGAAAAACTGTTTTTT. This chain joins TRBV6-1 and TRBJ1-4; D is perhaps TRBD1 (5 bases). Per germline, CDR1 MNHNS and CDR2 SASEGT. Trimming took off 2 bases at V and 5 bases at J, with 12 bases between the two ends. CDR3 size: 15 residues.

The V gene is TRBV20-1, the J gene TRBJ2-7, with D unclear. Germline V lookup: CDR1 DFQATT, CDR2 SNEGSKA (reference sequence). V was cut by 0 bases and J by 3 bases, with 9 bases left in between. This CDR3 is 13 amino acids long. CDR3 DNA sequence: TGCAGTGCTAGAGATAGCCAGGACTACGAGCAGTACTTC. This codes for CSARDSQDYEQYF.

The sample holds a few counts of this clonotype. The chain uses TRBV18 and TRBJ1-2, with TRBD1 matching 10 bases. CDR3 size: 16 residues. The germline gives CDR1 KGHSH, CDR2 LQKENI. The V segment lost 4 bases and the J segment 8 bases; nucleotides outside the gene matches: 13. The CDR3 nucleotides read TGTGCCAGCTCACAACCCGCCGACAGGGGGCTGAAAGGCTACACCTTC. It specifies CASSQPADRGLKGYTF. Full variable domain (outside the CDR3, taken from reference TRBV18 and TRBJ1-2): NAGVMQNPRHLVRRRGQEARLRCSPMKGHSHVYWYRQLPEEGLKFMVYLQKENIIDESGMPKERFSAEFPKEGPSILRIQQVVRGDSAAYFCASSQPADRGLKGYTFGSGTRLTVV.

This clonotype was recorded many times. The CDR3 is CASSMGQGGYEQYF. The CDR3 DNA reads as TGTGCCAGTAGTATGGGACAGGGCGGCTACGAGCAGTACTTC. This rearrangement joins TRBV19 to TRBJ2-7; 9 positions agree with TRBD1. V shed 3 bases, J shed 3 bases, and the junction held 3 bases outside the gene matches. Per the germline V gene, CDR1 is LNHDA and CDR2 is SQIVND (reference sequence). The CDR3 runs 14 residues.

The chain links TRBV5-4 to TRBJ2-4, with D possibly matching TRBD2 (6 bases). Germline CDR1 reads SGHNT; CDR2 reads YYREEE (reference sequence). This CDR3 spans 13 amino acids. Trimming left V 8 bases short and J 1 base short, with 10 bases between. This CDR3 reads CASSDYAKNIQYF. For the CDR3, the DNA is TGTGCCAGTTCGGACTATGCCAAAAACATTCAGTACTTC.